One sample yielded the 22 T cell receptor beta chains listed below, sequenced in a study of Ad26.COV2.S vaccination and SARS-CoV-2 variants. Measured with immunoSEQ multiplex PCR; TCRdb has only the in-frame clones, and not every one. The sample includes roughly 450,000 clones, over 75% of them seen just once. Treatment described: 15 to 20 received Ad26.COV2.S at low or high dose, single or two shots; a few received placebo; per-sample allocation not given. It was on day 63 after the first vaccine or placebo injection that samples were taken. The sample consisted of peripheral blood, taken in a trial of Ad26.COV2.S vaccine versus placebo. The receptors come from a person between 18 and 65 years old who received the Ad26.COV2.S COVID-19 vaccine or a placebo.

This clone occurred a few times. The rearrangement links TRBV9 to TRBJ2-1; 12 bases line up with TRBD2. CDR1 is SGDLS and CDR2 is YYNGEE in the germline V gene. The J segment lost 9 bases and the V segment lost 2 bases, leaving 9 bases of the junction unmatched. The length of the CDR3 is 16 residues. CDR3 sequence reads: CASSVAGTSGFIEQFF. The DNA of the CDR3 is TGTGCCAGCAGCGTTGCCGGGACTAGCGGGTTCATTGAGCAGTTCTTC. Full variable domain (remainder filled in from reference TRBV9 and TRBJ2-1): DSGVTQTPKHLITATGQRVTLRCSPRSGDLSVYWYQQSLDQGLQFLIQYYNGEERAKGNILERFSAQQFPDLHSELNLSSLELGDSALYFCASSVAGTSGFIEQFFGPGTRLTVL.

This chain uses TRBV28 with TRBJ2-6; D gene ambiguous. V was clipped by 3 bases and J by 1 base, with 7 bases between them. CDR1 MDHEN and CDR2 SYDVKM come from the germline V gene. The CDR3 contains 15 residues. CDR3 sequence: CASSFRISGANVLTF. DNA for the CDR3: TGTGCCAGCAGTTTCCGGATTTCTGGGGCCAACGTCCTGACTTTC.

About this clone: A read error may account for a junction end that differs from germline. V is TRBV27 and J is TRBJ2-1; D call uncertain. The germline CDR1 and CDR2 sequences are MNHEY and SMNVEV (reference sequence). The CDR3 spans 13 residues. The CDR3 DNA reads TGTGCCAGCAGTGTATCAACTTACAATGAGCAGTTCTTC. It codes for CASSVSTYNEQFF.

This rearrangement joins TRBV10-3 to TRBJ1-2, with 7 bases fitting TRBD1. Per germline, CDR1 ENHRY and CDR2 SYGVKD. The CDR3 is 13 amino acids. The V segment lost 7 bases and the J segment 4 bases; nucleotides outside the gene matches: 6. CDR3 amino acids: CAITQDRSYGYTF. The CDR3 nucleotides read TGTGCCATCACCCAGGACAGGAGCTATGGCTACACCTTC.

The V and J genes are TRBV3-1 (or the pseudogene TRBV3-2) and TRBJ2-1; D might be TRBD2 (5 bases). CDR1 and CDR2 from the germline V gene are LGHDT and YNNKEL (reference sequence). This CDR3 region has 12 residues. The V end was cut by 3 bases, the J end by 10 bases, with 10 bases between. The DNA for the CDR3 is TGTGCCAGCAGCCAGATGGGCGGGGAGCAGTTCTTC. Translating gives CASSQMGGEQFF.

J is TRBJ1-3 and V is TRBV11-2; 8 nucleotides agree with TRBD1. Per the germline V gene, CDR1 is SGHAT and CDR2 is FQNNGV. V lost 5 bases and J lost 7; bases outside the gene matches: 16. The CDR3 has 17 amino acids. In DNA form, the CDR3 reads TGTGCCAGCAGCCTAATCCCGGCAGGGGGCGTGGGGAACACCATATATTTT. It specifies CASSLIPAGGVGNTIYF.

The V and J genes are TRBV28 and TRBJ1-2; unclear D gene. This CDR3 comprises 14 residues. Germline lookup yields CDR1 MDHEN and CDR2 SYDVKM. Trimming removed 3 bases at V and 2 bases at J, with 10 bases between. The CDR3 DNA is TGTGCCAGCAGTTTCAGTCTCCAAAACTATGGCTACACCTTC. It specifies CASSFSLQNYGYTF.

V usage is TRBV4-2 and J usage is TRBJ2-5; TRBD2 agrees at 9 bases. Germline CDR1 is LGHNA and CDR2 is YNFKEQ. Trimming took 3 bases from V and 7 from J; bases not matched to a gene: 12. The CDR3 runs to 16 residues. The CDR3 bases are TGTGCCAGCAGCCAGCAGGACGGCGGCGGGAGGGGGACCCAGTACTTC. This encodes CASSQQDGGGRGTQYF.

The chain has TRBV4-1 and TRBJ1-5; no clear D. V was shortened by 1 base and J by 4 bases, with 8 bases between the two germline ends. Germline V lookup: CDR1 MGHRA, CDR2 YSYEKL. The CDR3 is 14 residues long. The CDR3 nucleotides read TGCGCCAGCAGCCAAGGCCTTCAAAATCAGCCCCAGCATTTT. This gives the protein CASSQGLQNQPQHF.

The genes are TRBV13 and TRBJ2-6; perhaps TRBD1 as D (5 bases). The ends were cut back, 5 bases at V and 0 bases at J, with 14 bases in the middle. The CDR3 spans 17 residues. Germline lookup yields CDR1 PRHDT and CDR2 FYEKMQ (reference sequence). CDR3: CASSTRAQSSGANVLTF. DNA of the CDR3: TGTGCCAGCAGCACCAGGGCACAAAGCTCTGGGGCCAACGTCCTGACTTTC.

The chain couples TRBV9 to TRBJ2-1; D perhaps matches TRBD2 (6 bases). V was pared by 4 bases and J by 2 bases, with 13 bases between. CDR1 is SGDLS and CDR2 is YYNGEE in the germline V gene. CDR3 length: 15 residues. The DNA of the CDR3 is TGTGCCAGCAGCCAACGAGCGGGCCCCTACAATGAGCAGTTCTTC. Translated, it gives CASSQRAGPYNEQFF.

The chain couples TRBV29-1 to TRBJ2-7; no definite D call. The CDR3 contains 12 residues. Germline V lookup: CDR1 SQVTM, CDR2 ANQGSEA. Trimming removed 3 bases from V and 5 bases from J, with 11 bases in between. The CDR3 nucleotides are TGCAGCGTTGAGGCGCTGGACGACGAGCAGTACTTC. Translation: CSVEALDDEQYF.

This clone was seen many times. V gene TRBV10-3 combines with J gene TRBJ2-2, with 9 bases aligning to TRBD1. CDR3 size: 13 residues. The germline gives CDR1 ENHRY, CDR2 SYGVKD. Unmatched junction bases numbered 6, after V lost 10 bases and J lost 6 bases. CDR3 sequence reads: CATAQGAAGELFF. The CDR3 nucleotides read TGTGCCACCGCACAGGGGGCAGCCGGGGAGCTGTTTTTT.

With regard to this clone: The sample holds other DNA sequences that translate to the same CDR3. The chain combines TRBV12-3 or TRBV12-4 with TRBJ2-3; D uncertain. Trimming took 3 bases from V and 6 from J, leaving 4 bases between them. This CDR3 is built from 11 residues. The CDR3 region is CASSFTDTQYF. The CDR3 bases are TGTGCCAGCAGTTTCACGGATACGCAGTATTTT.

The V gene is TRBV30, the J gene TRBJ2-7; D may correspond to TRBD1 or TRBD2 (6 bases each). The CDR3 is made up of 12 amino acids. V lost 3 bases and J lost 12, with 18 bases in between. Germline V lookup: CDR1 GTSNPN, CDR2 SVGIG (reference sequence). CDR3 DNA: TGTGCCTGGAGCCGGGGGCCGGGAAGGTGGTACTTC. Translation: CAWSRGPGRWYF.

V and J are TRBV30 and TRBJ2-3; no clear D gene. V lost 2 bases and J 5 bases, leaving 14 bases between the germline ends. Germline loops: CDR1 GTSNPN, CDR2 SVGIG (reference sequence). The CDR3 extends over 14 amino acids. The CDR3 reads CAWSIPEPEDTQYF. CDR3 in DNA: TGTGCCTGGAGTATCCCCGAGCCTGAAGATACGCAGTATTTT.

The chain joins TRBV6-4 to TRBJ1-6, with 8 positions matching TRBD1. J gave up 7 bases and V 5 bases, and 4 bases lay outside the gene matches. Per the germline V gene, CDR1 is MRHNA and CDR2 is SNTAGT. This CDR3 has 14 amino acids. The CDR3 DNA reads TGTGCCAGCAGTACCCGGACAGGGAATTCACCCCTCCACTTT. This translates into CASSTRTGNSPLHF.

This rearrangement joins TRBV14 to TRBJ1-1; D might be TRBD1 (6 bases). CDR3 length: 14 residues. V lost 0 bases, J lost 4 bases, and 9 bases lay in between. Germline values: CDR1 SGHDN, CDR2 FVKESK. CDR3 in amino acids: CASSQDRGFTEAFF. The CDR3 nucleotides are TGTGCCAGCAGCCAAGACAGGGGATTCACTGAAGCTTTCTTT.

The chain has TRBV24-1 and TRBJ2-2, with 7 bases matching TRBD1. The V gene end was trimmed by 1 base and the J gene end by 0 bases; junction bases not matched to a gene: 7. This CDR3 contains 18 residues. CDR1 and CDR2 from the germline V gene are KGHDR and SFDVKD. The CDR3 sequence is CATSDFGRGNSNTGELFF. The CDR3 DNA reads TGTGCCACCAGTGATTTCGGCAGGGGGAATTCGAACACCGGGGAGCTGTTTTTT.

This clone was detected once. This CDR3 is CASRRDRASPLHF. The CDR3 region has the DNA TGTGCCAGCAGACGGGACAGAGCTTCACCCCTCCACTTT. This chain uses TRBV6-5 with TRBJ1-6; TRBD1 agrees at 7 bases. The CDR3 has 13 residues. V shed 6 bases, J shed 9 bases, and the junction held 5 bases outside the gene matches. The V gene's germline CDR1 is MNHEY and CDR2 SVGAGI.

J is TRBJ1-4 and V is TRBV30, with TRBD1 matching 8 bases. V dropped 0 bases and J dropped 3; count of bases not matched to a gene: 12. This CDR3 region has 18 residues. The germline gives CDR1 GTSNPN, CDR2 SVGIG (reference sequence). The CDR3 loop reads CAWSVRGQGSIANEKLFF. The CDR3 DNA reads TGTGCCTGGAGTGTACGAGGACAGGGCTCGATAGCTAATGAAAAACTGTTTTTT.

This clone was found a few times. The CDR3, as DNA: TGTGCCAGCAGTTCCCTGACTAGTTCGCGGCCCTACGAGCAGTACTTC. Its translation: CASSSLTSSRPYEQYF. V usage is TRBV6-5 and J usage is TRBJ2-7, with a weak D call TRBD2 (6 bases). Deletions cut 4 bases from V and 2 bases from J, with 18 bases between. Germline-derived CDR1 and CDR2 are MNHEY and SVGAGI. The CDR3 is 16 residues long.